This T cell receptor beta chain was found in a study of T cells expressing NK-cell markers. Study conclusions and caveats: Dominant NKG2C+ clonotypes made up about 1.0-7.5% of CD8+ T cells in over five donors.

TCRdb processed the 5' RACE reads again and assigns one entry to each CDR3 protein, with no DNA. Reported are under 600,000 distinct CDR3 sequences; the ten largest clones contain over 1.3%. Comment on this clonotype: Its antigen is unknown.

The CDR3 loop spans 15 amino acids. Germline CDR1 SGHTA, CDR2 FQGTGA. This chain joins TRBV7-3 and TRBJ2-1; the TRBD1 assignment by TCRdb is unverifiable without DNA. This TCR derives from a woman in her fifties or sixties in good health. Sequenced material: blood T cells: a sorted CD56 or NKG2C T cell subset, CD4+ or CD8+ T cells, or bulk PBMC T cells (not recorded which). The CDR3 sequence: CASSIGDPAYNEQFF.